This section outlines one T cell receptor (beta chain) sequence together with its context. Sequenced by immunoSEQ multiplex PCR; TCRdb stores in-frame clones only, minus some. The sample carries tens of thousands of clones, about three quarters recorded once. This record comes from a study of memory CD4+ T cells and cytomegalovirus serostatus. There are 14 residues in the CDR3. The germline CDR1 and CDR2 sequences are SGHRS and YFSETQ. V lost 5 bases, J lost 4 bases, and 15 bases lay in between. Single viable CD3+CD4+CD8-CD45RO+ cells were sorted as the memory CD4+ T cells. The chain is built from TRBV5-1 and TRBJ2-5, with D tentatively TRBD1 (6 bases). Source material: memory CD4+ T cells from blood. This TCR derives from an adult in good health and CMV-seropositive. The CDR3 loop reads CASRGSDRSETQYF. The DNA of the CDR3 is TGCGCCAGCAGGGGGAGCGACAGGTCAGAGACCCAGTACTTC.